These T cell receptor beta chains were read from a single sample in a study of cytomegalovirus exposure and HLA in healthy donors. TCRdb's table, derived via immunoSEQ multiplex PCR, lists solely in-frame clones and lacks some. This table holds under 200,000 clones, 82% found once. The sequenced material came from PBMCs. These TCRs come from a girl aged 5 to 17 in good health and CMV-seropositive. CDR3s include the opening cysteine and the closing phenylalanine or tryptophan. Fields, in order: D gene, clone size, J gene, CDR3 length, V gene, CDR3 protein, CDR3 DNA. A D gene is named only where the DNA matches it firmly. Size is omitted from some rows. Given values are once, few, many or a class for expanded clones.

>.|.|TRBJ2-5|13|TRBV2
CASRSHSQETQYF
TGTGCCAGCAGGTCACACAGTCAAGAGACCCAGTACTTC
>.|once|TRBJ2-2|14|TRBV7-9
CASSHRDITGELFF
TGTGCCAGCAGCCACCGGGACATCACCGGGGAGCTGTTTTTT
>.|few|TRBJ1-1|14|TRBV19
CASSKEGRNTEAFF
TGTGCCAGTAGTAAGGAGGGGAGGAACACTGAAGCTTTCTTT
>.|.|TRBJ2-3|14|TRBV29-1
CSVTRSWATDTQYF
TGCAGCGTTACCAGGTCCTGGGCAACAGATACGCAGTATTTT
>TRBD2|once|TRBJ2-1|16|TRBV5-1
CASNPPGGLVGSEQFF
TGCGCCAGCAACCCTCCGGGGGGGCTAGTCGGAAGTGAGCAGTTCTTC
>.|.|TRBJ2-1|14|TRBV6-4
CASSYRGSYNEQFF
TGTGCCAGCAGCTATCGCGGCTCCTACAATGAGCAGTTCTTC
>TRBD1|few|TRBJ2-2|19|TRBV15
CATSREDPGQGLYTGELFF
TGTGCCACCAGCAGAGAAGATCCGGGACAGGGCTTATACACCGGGGAGCTGTTTTTT
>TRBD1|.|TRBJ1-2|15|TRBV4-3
CASSQPGQGGYGYTF
TGCGCCAGCAGCCAGCCCGGACAGGGAGGCTATGGCTACACCTTC
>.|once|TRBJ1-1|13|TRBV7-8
CASSPRGFTEAFF
TGTGCCAGCAGCCCCCGGGGTTTTACTGAAGCTTTCTTT
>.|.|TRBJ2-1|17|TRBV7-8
CASSLKGGTGRLDEQFF
TGTGCCAGCAGCTTAAAGGGGGGGACAGGAAGGCTCGATGAGCAGTTCTTC
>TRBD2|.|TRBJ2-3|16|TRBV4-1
CASSQEGGGNTDTQYF
TGCGCCAGCAGCCAAGAAGGCGGGGGGAACACAGATACGCAGTATTTT
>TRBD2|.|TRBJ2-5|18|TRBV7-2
CASSLSTRLAGAGETQYF
TGTGCCAGCAGCTTATCAACAAGACTAGCGGGGGCGGGGGAGACCCAGTACTTC
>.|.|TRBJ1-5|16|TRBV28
CASSLNPRDSNQPQHF
TGTGCCAGCAGTCTGAACCCCAGGGATAGCAATCAGCCCCAGCATTTT
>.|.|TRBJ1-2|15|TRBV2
CASSLISTANYGYTF
TGTGCCAGCAGTCTTATTTCGACAGCCAACTATGGCTACACCTTC
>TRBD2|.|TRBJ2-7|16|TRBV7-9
CASSLVDPAGVNRQYF
TGTGCCAGCAGCTTAGTTGATCCAGCGGGAGTAAACCGGCAGTACTTC
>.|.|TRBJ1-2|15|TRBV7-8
CASSLAVTANNGYTF
TGTGCCAGCAGCTTAGCCGTGACAGCCAATAATGGCTACACCTTC
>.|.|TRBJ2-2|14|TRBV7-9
CASRYREKTGELFF
TGTGCCAGCAGGTACAGGGAGAAAACCGGGGAGCTGTTTTTT
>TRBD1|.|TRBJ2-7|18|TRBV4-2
CASSQENLWGQGVNEQYF
TGTGCCAGCAGCCAAGAGAATTTATGGGGACAGGGGGTCAACGAGCAGTACTTC
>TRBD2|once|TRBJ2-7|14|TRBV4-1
CASSQEPSGYEQYF
TGCGCCAGCAGCCAAGAACCTAGCGGCTACGAGCAGTACTTC
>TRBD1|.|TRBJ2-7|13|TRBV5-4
CASSSGTVNEQYF
TGTGCCAGCAGCTCGGGGACAGTCAACGAGCAGTACTTC
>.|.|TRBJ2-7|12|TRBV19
CASKSLPGEQYF
TGTGCCAGTAAATCCTTACCGGGGGAGCAGTACTTC
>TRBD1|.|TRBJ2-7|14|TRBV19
CASSITGDSYEQYF
TGTGCCAGTAGTATCACAGGGGACTCCTACGAGCAGTACTTC
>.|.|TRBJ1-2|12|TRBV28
CASSFGGGGYTF
TGTGCCAGCAGCTTTGGCGGGGGAGGCTACACCTTC
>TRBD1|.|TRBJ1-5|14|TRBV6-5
CASSPGTGNQPQHF
TGTGCCAGCAGTCCGGGGACAGGTAATCAGCCCCAGCATTTT
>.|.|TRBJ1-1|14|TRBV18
CASSPQQGHTEAFF
TGTGCCAGCTCACCGCAACAGGGTCACACTGAAGCTTTCTTT
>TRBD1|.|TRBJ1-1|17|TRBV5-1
CASSQAPEGALATEAFF
TGCGCCAGCAGCCAGGCGCCGGAGGGGGCTCTTGCCACTGAAGCTTTCTTT
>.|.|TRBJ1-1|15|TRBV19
CASSSPRGANTEAFF
TGTGCCAGTAGTAGCCCCCGGGGGGCCAACACTGAAGCTTTCTTT
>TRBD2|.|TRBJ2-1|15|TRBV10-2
CASSEGGGPLGEQFF
TGCGCCAGCAGTGAGGGGGGAGGGCCTCTCGGTGAGCAGTTCTTC
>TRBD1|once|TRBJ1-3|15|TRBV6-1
CASSVGTGAGNTIYF
TGTGCCAGCAGTGTCGGGACAGGGGCTGGAAACACCATATATTTT
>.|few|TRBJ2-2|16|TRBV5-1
CASSLSLAGNTGELFF
TGCGCCAGCAGCCTCTCCCTTGCGGGGAACACCGGGGAGCTGTTTTTT
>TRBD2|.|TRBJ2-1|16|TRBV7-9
CASSYPGLADGNEQFF
TGTGCCAGCAGCTACCCCGGACTAGCCGACGGCAATGAGCAGTTCTTC
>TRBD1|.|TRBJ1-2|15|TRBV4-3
CASSRATGAVHGYTF
TGCGCCAGCAGCCGCGCGACAGGGGCGGTCCATGGCTACACCTTC
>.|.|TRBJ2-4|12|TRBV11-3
CASSLLQGTQYF
TGTGCCAGCAGCTTACTCCAGGGAACTCAGTACTTC
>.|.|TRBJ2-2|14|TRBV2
CASTPAGRSGELFF
TGTGCCAGCACCCCGGCAGGGCGTAGCGGGGAGCTGTTTTTT
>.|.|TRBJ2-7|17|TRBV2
CASSEPGVLGQSYEQYF
TGTGCCAGCAGTGAGCCGGGGGTCCTGGGGCAGAGCTACGAGCAGTACTTC
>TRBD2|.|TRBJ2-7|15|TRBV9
CASSRGLASNYEQYF
TGTGCCAGCAGCCGGGGACTAGCGTCTAACTACGAGCAGTACTTC
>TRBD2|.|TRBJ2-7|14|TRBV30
CAWEAGDGPYEQYF
TGTGCCTGGGAAGCGGGAGACGGACCCTACGAGCAGTACTTC
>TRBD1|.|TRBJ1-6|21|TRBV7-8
CASSLEGTDRLSSPHNSPLHF
TGTGCCAGCAGCTTAGAGGGGACGGACAGGCTTTCGTCCCCTCATAATTCACCCCTCCACTTT
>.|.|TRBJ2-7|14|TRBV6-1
CASSEGAGSYEQYF
TGTGCCAGCAGTGAAGGGGCAGGGTCCTACGAGCAGTACTTC
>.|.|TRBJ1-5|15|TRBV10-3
CAISESVGRNQPQHF
TGTGCCATCAGTGAGTCCGTGGGGCGGAATCAGCCCCAGCATTTT